This T cell receptor (beta chain) was sequenced during a study of spatial heterogeneity in lung cancer (dated by TCRdb to 2018 to 2020). About the investigation overall: More beta-chain than alpha-chain transcripts were consistently detected, likely reflecting higher beta-chain transcript abundance. Nonsynonymous mutation counts, determined by whole-exome sequencing of tumor tissue, were related to features of the TCR repertoire. Both alpha and beta chains were TCR-sequenced in fewer than 250 tumor regions, 64 matched nontumor lung samples and 55 to 60 PBMC samples obtained at surgery. In the raw uncorrected reads, each unique combination of TCR and UMI appeared more than ten times on average. TCR alpha and beta repertoires were quantitatively compared across multiple tumor regions, matched nontumor lung and blood in non-small cell lung cancer. The research as a whole found: Ubiquitous expanded tumor TCRs were detected in blood more often at tumor resection than at routine follow-up. Additional single-cell paired TCR alpha and beta sequencing was considered necessary to confirm, at a functional level, the hypothesis that regional TCRs recognize regional mutations.

The time point label corresponds to: sample taken at primary tumor resection. For TCR sequencing, whole RNA was extracted from tumor and nontumor lung tissue, or from cryopreserved PBMC samples, and no cell sorting was done. Samples were obtained from approximately 70 patients with early-stage, untreated non-small cell lung cancer from the lung TRACERx cohort. A patient was chosen for TCR sequencing only when enough RNA was available from at least two tumor regions. This clonotype was seen at least ten times. Its target antigen remains unknown. There are no base qualities to consult, and no much larger clone falls within one base. Per the germline V gene, SGHTA is the CDR1 and FQGNSA is the CDR2. From its cysteine to its phenylalanine, the CDR3 spans 14 amino acids. Only CDR3 DNA is held: 42 bases, read in frame from base 1. V is pared back by 5 bases and J by 4 bases, with 15 bases lying between the germline termini.

Libraries came from 5' RACE. Sequencing instrument: NextSeq 500. In the TCR library protocol, a unique molecular identifier was attached to each TCR cDNA molecule so that PCR and sequencing errors could be corrected. In the source study's methods: Decombinator tools were used for TCR identification, UMI-based error correction and CDR3 extraction. Expanded TCRs were defined as those above a frequency of 2 per 1,000, corresponding to the top 1% of the tumor frequency distribution. Renyi diversity was computed with the R vegan package after each repertoire had been subsampled 100 times to 5,000 TCRs. To build CDR3 similarity networks, amino acid triplet string-kernel similarity was used, and CDR3s were connected when their pairwise similarity was above 0.82. The public reads were reanalyzed by TCRdb: fastp trimming at Q25, MiXCR alignment, in-frame beta chains only. Rows with a matching CDR3 protein are joined into one entry that keeps the most common DNA and genes. For this entry, the V and J calls and clone size follow TCRdb and not the study's own pipeline. The sample table contains tens of thousands of distinct CDR3 sequences; only one count was recorded for approximately 5.2% of them. 29% of the sample is held by the ten biggest clonotypes.

The rearrangement combines TRBV7-2 with TRBJ2-7, with an unclear D gene assignment. The input for sequencing was PBMCs, taken at surgery. The sequence was obtained from a female donor with early-stage non-small cell lung cancer. The DNA reads TGTGCCAGCAGCCCCGCGGCTGCGTGGTACGAGCAGTACTTC. Its protein product is CASSPAAAWYEQYF.